The clone carrying this TCR beta chain was counted a single time. Germline V lookup: CDR1 SQVTM, CDR2 ANQGSEA. The V gene lost 6 bases and the J gene lost 1 base, with 12 bases spanning the gap. The CDR3 extends over 14 amino acids. MiXCR was run by TCRdb on the 5' RACE reads, yielding one entry per CDR3 protein. The repertoire holds about 53,000 distinct CDR3 sequences, with over 12% as singletons. The data originate from a study of T cells of healthy individuals. The rearrangement joins TRBV29-1 to TRBJ2-2, with D tentatively TRBD2 (5 bases). The clonotype originates from a human donor in good health. This CDR3 is CSVGVDMNTGELFF. The CDR3 region has the DNA TGCAGCGTGGGAGTTGATATGAACACCGGGGAGCTGTTTTTT.